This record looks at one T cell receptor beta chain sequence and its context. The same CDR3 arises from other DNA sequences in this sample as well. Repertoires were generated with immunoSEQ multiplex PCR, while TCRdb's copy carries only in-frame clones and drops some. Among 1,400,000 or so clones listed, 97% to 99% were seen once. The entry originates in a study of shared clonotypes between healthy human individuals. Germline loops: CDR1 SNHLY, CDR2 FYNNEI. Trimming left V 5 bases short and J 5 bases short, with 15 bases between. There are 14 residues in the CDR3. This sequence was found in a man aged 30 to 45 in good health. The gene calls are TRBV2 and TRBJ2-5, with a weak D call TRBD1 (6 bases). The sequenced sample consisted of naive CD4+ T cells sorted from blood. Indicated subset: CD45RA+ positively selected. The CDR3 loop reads CASSLLTGQETQYF. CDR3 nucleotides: TGTGCCAGCAGTCTCCTTACAGGGCAGGAGACCCAGTACTTC. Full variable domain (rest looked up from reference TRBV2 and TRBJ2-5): EPEVTQTPSHQVTQMGQEVILRCVPISNHLYFYWYRQILGQKVEFLVSFYNNEISEKSEIFDDQFSVERPDGSNFTLKIRSTKLEDSAMYFCASSLLTGQETQYFGPGTRLLVL.